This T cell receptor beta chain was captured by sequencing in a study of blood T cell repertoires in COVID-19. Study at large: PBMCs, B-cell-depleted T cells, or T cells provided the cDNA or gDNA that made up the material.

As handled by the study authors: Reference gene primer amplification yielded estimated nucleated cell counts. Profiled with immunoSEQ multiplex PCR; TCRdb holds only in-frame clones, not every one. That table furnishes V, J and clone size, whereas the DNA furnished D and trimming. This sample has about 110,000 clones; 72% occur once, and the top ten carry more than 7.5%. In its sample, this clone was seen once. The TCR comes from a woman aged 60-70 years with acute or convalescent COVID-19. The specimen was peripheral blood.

The DNA for the CDR3 is TGTGCCAGCAGTGAACCCGACAGAAACCACGAGCAGTACTTC. Protein product: CASSEPDRNHEQYF. This chain uses TRBV6-1 with TRBJ2-7, with D maybe TRBD1 (5 bases). The V gene's germline CDR1 is MNHNS and CDR2 SASEGT. Trimming stripped 2 bases from V and 5 bases from J, with 13 bases between. The CDR3 is 14 amino acids.